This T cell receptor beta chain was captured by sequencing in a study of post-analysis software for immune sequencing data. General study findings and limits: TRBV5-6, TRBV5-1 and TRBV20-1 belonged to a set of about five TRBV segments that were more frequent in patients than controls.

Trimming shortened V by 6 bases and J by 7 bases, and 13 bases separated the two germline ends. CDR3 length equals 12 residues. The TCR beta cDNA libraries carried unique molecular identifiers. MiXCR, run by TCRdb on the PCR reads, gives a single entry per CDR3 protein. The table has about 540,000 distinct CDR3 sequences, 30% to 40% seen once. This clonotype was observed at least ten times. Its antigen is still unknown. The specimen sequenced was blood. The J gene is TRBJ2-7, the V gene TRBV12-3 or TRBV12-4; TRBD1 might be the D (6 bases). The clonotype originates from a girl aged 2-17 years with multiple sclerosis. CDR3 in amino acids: CASRSGQREQYF. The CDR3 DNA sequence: TGTGCCAGCAGGTCTGGACAGAGAGAGCAGTACTTC.